Sequencing of this T cell receptor (beta chain) was carried out in a study of regulatory T cells in long-lasting Graves disease. Overall study context: Prior antithyroid drug treatment in newly diagnosed Graves' patients lasted under 3 months. Study findings and constraints: Persistent Graves' patients showed a TCR diversity that was lower than that of newly diagnosed ones. The persistent group shared some 2,700 public clonotypes, more than the approximately 890 shared by new patients.

The time point: newly diagnosed GD, antithyroid drugs for less than 3 months. There was RNA extracted from PBMCs, and the TCR library was made from it. The CDR3 sequence is 16 residues long. Looked up from germline, CDR1 is LNHDA and CDR2 is SQIVND (reference sequence). V lost 5 bases to trimming and J lost 7 bases; unmatched junction nucleotides: 10. Through Arm-PCR of CDR3 regions and iRepertoire HTBI primers, TCR beta libraries were built. In TCRdb, the multiplex PCR reads were re-called with MiXCR into one record per CDR3 protein. This table has some 220,000 distinct CDR3 sequences, roughly 19% appearing once. This clonotype was recorded at least ten times. No antigen is known for it. This sample also appeared in a second study, on T cells in Graves' hyperthyroidism and ophthalmopathy. Per that study: Patients were excluded because of uncontrolled infection, other autoimmune disease, pregnancy or lactation.

The chain uses TRBV19 and TRBJ1-6; 8 positions match TRBD1. The receptor comes from a woman in her 30s with Graves disease. Sequences were derived from peripheral blood mononuclear cells (PBMCs), sampled at new diagnosis, from a patient treated with antithyroid drugs. CDR3 in amino acids: CASSRNGNRGNSPLHF. Here the CDR3 DNA reads TGTGCCAGTAGTCGAAATGGGAACAGGGGGAATTCACCCCTCCACTTT. The full variable domain, in which reference TRBV19 and TRBJ1-6 provide the parts outside the CDR3, is DGGITQSPKYLFRKEGQNVTLSCEQNLNHDAMYWYRQDPGQGLRLIYYSQIVNDFQKGDIAEGYSVSREKKESFPLTVTSAQKNPTAFYLCASSRNGNRGNSPLHFGNGTRLTVT.